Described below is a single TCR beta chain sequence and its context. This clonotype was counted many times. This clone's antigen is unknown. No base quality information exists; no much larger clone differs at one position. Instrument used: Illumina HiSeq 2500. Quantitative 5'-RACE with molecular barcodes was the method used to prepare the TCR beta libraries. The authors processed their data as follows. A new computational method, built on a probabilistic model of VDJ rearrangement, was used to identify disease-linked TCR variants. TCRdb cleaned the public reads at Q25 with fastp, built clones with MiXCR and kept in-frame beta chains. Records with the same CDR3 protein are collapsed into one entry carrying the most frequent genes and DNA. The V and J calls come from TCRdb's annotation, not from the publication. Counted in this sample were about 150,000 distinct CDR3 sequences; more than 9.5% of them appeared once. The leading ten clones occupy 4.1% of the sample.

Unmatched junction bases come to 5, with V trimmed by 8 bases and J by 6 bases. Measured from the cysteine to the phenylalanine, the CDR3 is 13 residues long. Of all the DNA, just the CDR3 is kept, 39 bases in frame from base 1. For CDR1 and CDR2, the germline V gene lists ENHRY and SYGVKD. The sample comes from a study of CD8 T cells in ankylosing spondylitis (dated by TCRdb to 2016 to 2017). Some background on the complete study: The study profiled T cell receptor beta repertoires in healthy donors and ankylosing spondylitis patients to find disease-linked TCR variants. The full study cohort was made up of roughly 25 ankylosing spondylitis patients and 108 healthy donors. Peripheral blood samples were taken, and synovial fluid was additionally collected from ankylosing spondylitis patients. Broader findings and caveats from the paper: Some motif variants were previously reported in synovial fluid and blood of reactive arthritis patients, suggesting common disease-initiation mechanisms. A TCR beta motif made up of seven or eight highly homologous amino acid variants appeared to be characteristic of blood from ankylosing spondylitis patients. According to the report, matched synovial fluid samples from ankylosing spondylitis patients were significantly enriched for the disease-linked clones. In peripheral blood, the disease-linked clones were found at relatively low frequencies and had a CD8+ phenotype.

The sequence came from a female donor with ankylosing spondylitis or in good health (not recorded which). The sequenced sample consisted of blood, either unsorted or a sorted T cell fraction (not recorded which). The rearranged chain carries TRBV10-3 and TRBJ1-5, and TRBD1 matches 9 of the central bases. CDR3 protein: CAIRQGESQPQHF. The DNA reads TGTGCCATCCGACAGGGGGAGAGTCAGCCCCAGCATTTT.